This T cell receptor beta chain was profiled in a study of OX40 agonist ivuxolimab in advanced cancers. This table comes from immunoSEQ multiplex PCR, and its TCRdb copy is limited to in-frame clones, with some not included. The sample lists tens of thousands of clones, 75% to 95% seen once, with 2% to 3% in the top ten. This clone has only one observation. What it recognizes is unknown. Notes on the study in general: Relative to CD4+ cells, CD8+ T cells on average had more expanded clones.

V was pared by 3 bases and J by 4 bases, with 16 bases of the junction left unmatched. Germline V gene data show CDR1 as SGHDT and CDR2 as YYEEEE. This CDR3 has 18 amino acids. The sequence was collected from an adult with an advanced solid tumor such as melanoma, head and neck, liver or kidney cancer. Sequenced here: CD4+ or CD8+ T cells sorted from blood, sampled in a trial of the OX40 agonist ivuxolimab. The chain uses TRBV5-6 and TRBJ2-7; 10 nucleotides line up with TRBD2. CDR3 sequence (DNA): TGTGCCAGCAGCTCCGTGAGGCTTAGTAGCGGGAGGTCGTACGAGCAGTACTTC. It specifies CASSSVRLSSGRSYEQYF. Combining the CDR3 with reference TRBV5-6 and TRBJ2-7 gives the whole variable domain DAGVTQSPTHLIKTRGQQVTLRCSPKSGHDTVSWYQQALGQGPQFIFQYYEEEERQRGNFPDRFSGHQFPNYSSELNVNALLLGDSALYLCASSSVRLSSGRSYEQYFGPGTRLTVT.